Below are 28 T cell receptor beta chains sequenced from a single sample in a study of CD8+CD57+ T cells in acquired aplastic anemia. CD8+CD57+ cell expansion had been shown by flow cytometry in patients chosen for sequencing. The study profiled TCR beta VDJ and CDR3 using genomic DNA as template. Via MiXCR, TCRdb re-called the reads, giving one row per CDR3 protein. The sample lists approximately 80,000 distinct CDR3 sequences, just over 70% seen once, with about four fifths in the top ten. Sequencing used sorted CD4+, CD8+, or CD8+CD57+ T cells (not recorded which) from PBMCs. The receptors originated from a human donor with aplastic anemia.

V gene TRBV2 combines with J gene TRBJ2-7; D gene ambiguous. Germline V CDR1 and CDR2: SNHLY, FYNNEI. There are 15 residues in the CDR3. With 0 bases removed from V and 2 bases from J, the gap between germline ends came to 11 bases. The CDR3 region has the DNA TGTGCCAGCAGTGAAGCGCGTCCAGGAACCTACGAGCAGTACTTC. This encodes CASSEARPGTYEQYF.

Written as DNA, the CDR3 is TGTGCCATACAGGGTTCCAATCAGCCCCAGCATTTT. This sequence encodes CAIQGSNQPQHF. The chain is built from TRBV6-4 and TRBJ1-5, with D possibly TRBD1 on 6 matching bases. The CDR3 is made up of 12 amino acids. V dropped 10 bases and J dropped 3 bases, with 10 bases sitting between them. Germline V gene lookup returns CDR1 MRHNA and CDR2 SNTAGT.

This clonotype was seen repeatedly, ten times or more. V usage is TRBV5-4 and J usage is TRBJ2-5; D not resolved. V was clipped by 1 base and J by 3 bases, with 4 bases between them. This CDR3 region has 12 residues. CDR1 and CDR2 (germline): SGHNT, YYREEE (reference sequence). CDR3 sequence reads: CASSLTEETQYF. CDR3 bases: TGTGCCAGCAGCTTGACAGAAGAGACCCAGTACTTC.

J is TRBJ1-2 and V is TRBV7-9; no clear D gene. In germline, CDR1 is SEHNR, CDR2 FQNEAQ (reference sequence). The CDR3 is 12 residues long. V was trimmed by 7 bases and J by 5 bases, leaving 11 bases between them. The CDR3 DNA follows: TGTGCCAGCACCGACCGCGGGTATGGCTACACCTTC. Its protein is CASTDRGYGYTF.

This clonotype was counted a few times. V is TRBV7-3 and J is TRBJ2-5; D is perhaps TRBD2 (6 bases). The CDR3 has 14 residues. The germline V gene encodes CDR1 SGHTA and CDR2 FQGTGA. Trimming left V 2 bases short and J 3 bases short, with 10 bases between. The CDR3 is CASSLGGTEETQYF. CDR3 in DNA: TGTGCCAGCAGCTTAGGGGGGACCGAAGAGACCCAGTACTTC.

The CDR3 DNA sequence: TGTGCCAGCAGCCAACTAGCGGGGGACACAGATACGCAGTATTTT. Its translation: CASSQLAGDTDTQYF. V and J are TRBV7-3 and TRBJ2-3, with TRBD2 identical over 11 bases. The CDR3 is 15 residues long. Losses at the gene ends were 5 bases for V and 2 bases for J; bases not matched to a gene: 3. The germline V gene has CDR1 SGHTA and CDR2 FQGTGA.

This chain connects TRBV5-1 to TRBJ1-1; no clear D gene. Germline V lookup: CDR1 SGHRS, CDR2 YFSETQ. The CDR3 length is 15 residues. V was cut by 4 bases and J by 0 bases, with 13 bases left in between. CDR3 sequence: CASSLGMVMNTEAFF. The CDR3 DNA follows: TGCGCCAGCAGCCTTGGAATGGTCATGAACACTGAAGCTTTCTTT.

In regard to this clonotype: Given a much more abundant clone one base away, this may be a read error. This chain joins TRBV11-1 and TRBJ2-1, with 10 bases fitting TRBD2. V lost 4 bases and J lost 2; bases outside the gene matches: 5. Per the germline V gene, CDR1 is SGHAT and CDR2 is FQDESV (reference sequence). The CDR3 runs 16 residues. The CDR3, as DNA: TGTGCCAGCAGCTATACTAGCGGGATTCCCTACAATGAGCAGTTCTTC. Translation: CASSYTSGIPYNEQFF.

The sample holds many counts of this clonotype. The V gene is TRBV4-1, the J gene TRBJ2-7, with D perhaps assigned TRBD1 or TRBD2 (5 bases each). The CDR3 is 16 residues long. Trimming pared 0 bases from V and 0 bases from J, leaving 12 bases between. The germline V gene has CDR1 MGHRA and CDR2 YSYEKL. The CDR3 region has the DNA TGCGCCAGCAGCCAAGATGGGGGTACGAGCTCCTACGAGCAGTACTTC. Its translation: CASSQDGGTSSYEQYF.

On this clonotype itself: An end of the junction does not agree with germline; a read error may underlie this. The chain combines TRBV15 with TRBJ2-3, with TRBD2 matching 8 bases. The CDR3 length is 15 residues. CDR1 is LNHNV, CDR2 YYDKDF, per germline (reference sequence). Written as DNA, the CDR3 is TGTGCCACCAGCAGAGATAGCGGGGCCTCAGATACGCGGTATTTT. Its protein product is CATSRDSGASDTRYF.

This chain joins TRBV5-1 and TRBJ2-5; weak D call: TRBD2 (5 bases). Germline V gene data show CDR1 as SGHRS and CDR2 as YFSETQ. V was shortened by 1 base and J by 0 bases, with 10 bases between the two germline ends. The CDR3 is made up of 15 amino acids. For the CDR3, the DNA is TGCGCCAGCAGCTTGTACCCGGGGAACCAAGAGACCCAGTACTTC. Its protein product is CASSLYPGNQETQYF. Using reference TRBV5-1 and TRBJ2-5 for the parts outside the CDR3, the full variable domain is KAGVTQTPRYLIKTRGQQVTLSCSPISGHRSVSWYQQTPGQGLQFLFEYFSETQRNKGNFPGRFSGRQFSNSRSEMNVSTLELGDSALYLCASSLYPGNQETQYFGPGTRLLVL.

The CDR3 DNA reads as TGTGCCAGCAGCTCGGACCGGGAGCTGTTTTTT. Encoded protein: CASSSDRELFF. This sequence joins TRBV9 and TRBJ2-2; D not resolved. V gave up 4 bases and J gave up 9 bases, with 7 bases separating them. CDR3 length: 11 amino acids. Germline loops: CDR1 SGDLS, CDR2 YYNGEE.

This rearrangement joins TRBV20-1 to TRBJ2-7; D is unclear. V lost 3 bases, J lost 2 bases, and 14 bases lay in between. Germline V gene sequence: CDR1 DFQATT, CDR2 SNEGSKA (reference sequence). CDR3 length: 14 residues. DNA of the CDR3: TGCAGTGCTAGTTTCACTGGGCATCCCTACGAGCAGTACTTC. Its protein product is CSASFTGHPYEQYF.

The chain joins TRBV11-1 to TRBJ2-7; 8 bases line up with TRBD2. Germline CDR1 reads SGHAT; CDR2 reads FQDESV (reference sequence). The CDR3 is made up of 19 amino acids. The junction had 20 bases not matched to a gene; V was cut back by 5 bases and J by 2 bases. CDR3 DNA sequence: TGTGCCAGCAGCGACCGCACCCATTGGGGAGCGGGGGTTGCCTACGAGCAGTACTTC. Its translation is CASSDRTHWGAGVAYEQYF.

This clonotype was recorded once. CDR3 sequence reads: CASSLRDRVRLGSNQPQHF. CDR3 sequence (DNA): TGTGCCAGCAGCTTGAGGGACAGGGTCCGCCTCGGGAGCAATCAGCCCCAGCATTTT. This chain joins TRBV5-4 and TRBJ1-5; 9 nucleotides align to TRBD1. This CDR3 spans 19 amino acids. Trimming cost V 1 base and J 1 base; bases outside gene matches: 12. Looked up from germline, CDR1 is SGHNT and CDR2 is YYREEE (reference sequence).

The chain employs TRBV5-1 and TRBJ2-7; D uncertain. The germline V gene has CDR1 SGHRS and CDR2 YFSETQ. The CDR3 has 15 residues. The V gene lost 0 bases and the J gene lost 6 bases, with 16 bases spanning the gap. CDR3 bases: TGCGCCAGCAGCTTGGGTGACGTCAATATACGCGAGCAGTACTTC. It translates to CASSLGDVNIREQYF.

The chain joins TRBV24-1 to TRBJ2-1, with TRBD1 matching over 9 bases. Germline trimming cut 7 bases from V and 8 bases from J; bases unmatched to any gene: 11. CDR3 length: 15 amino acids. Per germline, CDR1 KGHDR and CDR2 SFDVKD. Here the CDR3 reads CATRPTGQGGDEQFF. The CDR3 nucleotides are TGTGCCACCAGACCGACGGGACAGGGCGGCGATGAGCAGTTCTTC.

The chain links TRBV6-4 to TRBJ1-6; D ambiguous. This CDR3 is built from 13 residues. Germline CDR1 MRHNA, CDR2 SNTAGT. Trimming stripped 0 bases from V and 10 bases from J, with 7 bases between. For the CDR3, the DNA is TGTGCCAGCAGTGACTCATTTATGTCACCCCTCCACTTT. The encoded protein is CASSDSFMSPLHF.

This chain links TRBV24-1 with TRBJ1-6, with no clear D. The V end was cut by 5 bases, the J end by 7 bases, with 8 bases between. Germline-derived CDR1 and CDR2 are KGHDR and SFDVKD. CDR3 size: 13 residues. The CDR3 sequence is CATSGGENSPLHF. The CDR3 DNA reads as TGTGCCACCAGTGGGGGAGAGAATTCACCCCTCCACTTT.

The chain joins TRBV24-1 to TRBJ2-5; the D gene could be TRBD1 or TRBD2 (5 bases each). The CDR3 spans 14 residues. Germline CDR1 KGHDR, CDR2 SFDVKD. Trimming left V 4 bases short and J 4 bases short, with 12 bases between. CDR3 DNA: TGTGCCACCAGTGACCCGGGGCCCGCAGAGACCCAGTACTTC. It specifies CATSDPGPAETQYF.

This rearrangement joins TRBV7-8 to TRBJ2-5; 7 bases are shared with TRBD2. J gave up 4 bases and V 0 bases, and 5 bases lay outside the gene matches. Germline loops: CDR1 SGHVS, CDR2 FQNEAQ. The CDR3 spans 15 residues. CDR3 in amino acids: CASSLALTSRETQYF. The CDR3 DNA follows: TGTGCCAGCAGCTTAGCCCTGACTAGCAGAGAGACCCAGTACTTC.

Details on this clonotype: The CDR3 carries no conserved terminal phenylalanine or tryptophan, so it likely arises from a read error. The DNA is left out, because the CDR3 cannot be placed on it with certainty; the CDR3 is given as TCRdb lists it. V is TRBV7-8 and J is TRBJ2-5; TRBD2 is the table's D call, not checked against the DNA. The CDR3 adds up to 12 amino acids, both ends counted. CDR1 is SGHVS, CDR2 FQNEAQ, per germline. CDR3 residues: CASSSQEGTPYL.

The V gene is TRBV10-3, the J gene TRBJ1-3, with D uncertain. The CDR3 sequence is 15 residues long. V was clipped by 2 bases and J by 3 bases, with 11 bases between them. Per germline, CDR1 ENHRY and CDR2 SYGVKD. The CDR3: CAISEPDGVGNTIYF. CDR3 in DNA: TGTGCCATCAGTGAGCCGGACGGGGTTGGAAACACCATATATTTT.

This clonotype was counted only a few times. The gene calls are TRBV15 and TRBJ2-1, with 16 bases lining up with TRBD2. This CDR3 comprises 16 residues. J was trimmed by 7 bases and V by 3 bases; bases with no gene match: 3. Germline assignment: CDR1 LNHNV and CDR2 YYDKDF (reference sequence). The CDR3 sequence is CATSRGTSGRVNEQFF. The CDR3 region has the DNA TGTGCCACCAGCAGGGGGACTAGCGGGAGGGTTAATGAGCAGTTCTTC.

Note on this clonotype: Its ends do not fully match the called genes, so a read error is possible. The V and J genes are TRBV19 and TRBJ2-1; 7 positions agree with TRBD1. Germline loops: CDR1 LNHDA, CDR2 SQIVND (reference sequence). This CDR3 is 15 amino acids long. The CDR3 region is CASSEDRSSYNEKFF. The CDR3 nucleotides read TGTGCCAGTAGTGAGGACAGGAGCTCCTACAATGAGAAGTTCTTC.

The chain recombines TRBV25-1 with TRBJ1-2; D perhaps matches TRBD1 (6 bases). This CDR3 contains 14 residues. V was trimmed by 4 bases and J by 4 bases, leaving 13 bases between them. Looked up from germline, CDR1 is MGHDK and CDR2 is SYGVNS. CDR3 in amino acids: CASSGPGVGYGYTF. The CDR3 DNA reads TGTGCCAGCAGTGGTCCAGGGGTTGGCTATGGCTACACCTTC.

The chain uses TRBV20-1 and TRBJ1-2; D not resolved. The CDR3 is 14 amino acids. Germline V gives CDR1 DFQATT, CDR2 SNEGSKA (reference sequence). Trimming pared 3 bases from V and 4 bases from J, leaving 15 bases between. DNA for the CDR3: TGCAGTGCTAGGATGTCAGAAGGCGGCTATGGCTACACCTTC. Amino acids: CSARMSEGGYGYTF.

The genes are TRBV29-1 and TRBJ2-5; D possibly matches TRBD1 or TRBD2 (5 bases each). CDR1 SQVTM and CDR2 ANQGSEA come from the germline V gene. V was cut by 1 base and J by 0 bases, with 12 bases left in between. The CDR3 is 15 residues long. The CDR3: CSVEGGRAYQETQYF. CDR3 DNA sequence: TGCAGCGTTGAAGGGGGACGGGCGTACCAAGAGACCCAGTACTTC.